The clone carrying this T cell receptor beta chain has just a few counts. Its antigen is still unknown. The entry originates in a study of identical twins. The CDR3 has 16 amino acids. Germline V gene lookup returns CDR1 SGHRS and CDR2 YFSETQ. V lost 4 bases and J lost 2; bases outside the gene matches: 6. Each CDR3 protein is one row after TCRdb ran MiXCR on the 5' RACE reads. The sample consists of 510,000 or so distinct CDR3 sequences, roughly 15% of them appearing once. General study findings and limits: Not following the same donors, the study drew its conclusions from cross-sectional statistical analysis. There were fewer insertions in abundant cord blood beta clonotypes, but memory repertoires showed no such pattern. Invariant cells of the MAIT and iNKT types might have partly distorted the zero-insertion analyses.

This sample was shared with a second study, whose subject was yellow fever vaccine responses in identical twins.

Sample: CD4+ T cells sorted from blood. The receptor was derived from a woman under 30 in good health. This chain uses TRBV5-1 with TRBJ2-7; 13 nucleotides align to TRBD2. This CDR3 is CASSPGLAGVPYEQYF. Here the CDR3 DNA reads TGCGCCAGCAGCCCCGGACTAGCGGGAGTCCCCTACGAGCAGTACTTC.